Listed here are 30 T cell receptor beta chains from one sample, sequenced in a study of blood T cell repertoires in COVID-19. The table came from immunoSEQ multiplex PCR; TCRdb's copy has only in-frame clones and leaves some out. This sample has about 200,000 clones, with around 85% found just once. Sequencing was carried out using PBMCs or T cells enriched from blood (not recorded which). All receptors come from a woman aged 40 to 55 with acute COVID-19.

This chain connects TRBV9 to TRBJ2-1; D remains unclear. CDR1 is SGDLS, CDR2 YYNGEE, per germline. The V gene lost 0 bases and the J gene lost 8 bases, with 9 bases spanning the gap. The CDR3 loop spans 13 amino acids. The chain's CDR3 is CASSVADKDEQFF. CDR3 DNA sequence: TGTGCCAGCAGCGTAGCAGACAAGGATGAGCAGTTCTTC. Combining the CDR3 with reference TRBV9 and TRBJ2-1 gives the whole variable domain DSGVTQTPKHLITATGQRVTLRCSPRSGDLSVYWYQQSLDQGLQFLIQYYNGEERAKGNILERFSAQQFPDLHSELNLSSLELGDSALYFCASSVADKDEQFFGPGTRLTVL.

The chain combines TRBV11-2 with TRBJ2-5; D is undetermined. Trimming removed 0 bases at V and 8 bases at J, with 10 bases between. The CDR3 has 13 amino acids. Per germline, CDR1 SGHAT and CDR2 FQNNGV. The CDR3 DNA reads TGTGCCAGCAGCTTAGACGACTCACGAACCCAGTACTTC. This sequence encodes CASSLDDSRTQYF.

The J gene is TRBJ2-7, the V gene TRBV11-2, with D uncertain. V lost 0 bases and J 3 bases, leaving 12 bases between the germline ends. Germline CDR1 reads SGHAT; CDR2 reads FQNNGV. This CDR3 is 15 amino acids long. The CDR3 protein is CASSLDFGYYYEQYF. CDR3 DNA: TGTGCCAGCAGCTTAGATTTTGGCTACTACTACGAGCAGTACTTC. Full variable domain (outside the CDR3, taken from reference TRBV11-2 and TRBJ2-7): EAGVAQSPRYKIIEKRQSVAFWCNPISGHATLYWYQQILGQGPKLLIQFQNNGVVDDSQLPKDRFSAERLKGVDSTLKIQPAKLEDSAVYLCASSLDFGYYYEQYFGPGTRLTVT.

V and J are TRBV9 and TRBJ2-1, with 9 nucleotides matching TRBD2. V shed 0 bases, J shed 7 bases, and the junction held 5 bases outside the gene matches. CDR3 length: 15 residues. CDR1 and CDR2 (germline): SGDLS, YYNGEE. CDR3 sequence reads: CASSVVAGAGNEQFF. The CDR3 DNA follows: TGTGCCAGCAGCGTAGTAGCGGGAGCGGGTAATGAGCAGTTCTTC.

The chain carries TRBV7-3 and TRBJ2-2, with no clear D. This CDR3 contains 13 residues. Looked up from germline, CDR1 is SGHTA and CDR2 is FQGTGA. The V end lost 0 bases, the J end lost 7 bases, and 6 bases lay between the germline ends. The CDR3 DNA reads TGTGCCAGCAGCTTAACGTACAGCGGGGAGCTGTTTTTT. Protein sequence: CASSLTYSGELFF.

The J gene is TRBJ2-7, the V gene TRBV7-8; 7 positions match TRBD1. With V trimmed by 7 bases and J by 7 bases, 7 bases remained unmatched. Per the germline V gene, CDR1 is SGHVS and CDR2 is FQNEAQ. The CDR3 runs 12 residues. As DNA, the CDR3 is TGTGCCAGCAACATACAGGGGTCGGAGCAGTACTTC. It encodes CASNIQGSEQYF.

This chain links TRBV19 with TRBJ2-2; D possibly corresponds to TRBD2 (6 bases). V was trimmed by 7 bases and J by 11 bases, leaving 20 bases between them. Germline V gene data show CDR1 as LNHDA and CDR2 as SQIVND (reference sequence). The CDR3 contains 14 residues. Here the CDR3 reads CASTQRGGIGELFF. The CDR3 DNA sequence: TGTGCCAGTACTCAGAGGGGAGGTATTGGTGAGCTGTTTTTT.

This chain uses TRBV18 with TRBJ2-1; TRBD2 aligns across 13 bases. Germline V CDR1 and CDR2: KGHSH, LQKENI. The V gene end was trimmed by 3 bases and the J gene end by 2 bases; junction bases not matched to a gene: 4. The length of the CDR3 is 17 residues. CDR3 protein: CASSPWTSGSPYNEQFF. The CDR3 coding sequence is TGTGCCAGCTCACCTTGGACTAGCGGGAGTCCCTACAATGAGCAGTTCTTC.

The rearrangement links TRBV5-1 to TRBJ2-4; the match to TRBD1 covers 12 bases. CDR1 is SGHRS and CDR2 is YFSETQ in the germline V gene. The V and J ends lost 4 bases and 11 bases, in that order; junction bases with no gene match: 10. This CDR3 comprises 15 residues. CDR3 in DNA: TGCGCCAGCAGCCCGGGACAGGGGGCGGTAGGATTTCAGTACTTC. Its translation is CASSPGQGAVGFQYF.

V usage is TRBV7-9 and J usage is TRBJ1-3, with D perhaps TRBD1 (5 bases). The CDR3 has 14 residues. The germline V gene encodes CDR1 SEHNR and CDR2 FQNEAQ (reference sequence). The V end was cut by 1 base, the J end by 2 bases, with 6 bases between. The CDR3 DNA sequence: TGTGCCAGCAGCTTAGGGGGGGCTGGAAACACCATATATTTT. Translated: CASSLGGAGNTIYF.

The chain combines TRBV10-2 with TRBJ2-7; 7 bases align to TRBD1. This CDR3 comprises 16 residues. In germline, CDR1 is WSHSY, CDR2 SAAADI. V gave up 2 bases and J gave up 6 bases; unmatched junction bases: 13. CDR3 DNA sequence: TGCGCCAGCAGTGAGCCTCTCGTCTACAGGGGTGGCGAGCAGTACTTC. Its translation: CASSEPLVYRGGEQYF.

The chain has TRBV5-1 and TRBJ2-5; D perhaps matches TRBD2 (5 bases). Germline values: CDR1 SGHRS, CDR2 YFSETQ. The CDR3 has 13 amino acids. V was shortened by 5 bases and J by 5 bases, with 13 bases between the two germline ends. The DNA of the CDR3 is TGCGCCAGCAGATCCGGGATGGGGGAGACCCAGTACTTC. This translates into CASRSGMGETQYF.

The genes are TRBV18 and TRBJ1-1; TRBD1 agrees at 9 bases. The CDR3 has 14 residues. Germline trimming cut 4 bases from V and 1 base from J; bases unmatched to any gene: 1. Germline V gene data show CDR1 as KGHSH and CDR2 as LQKENI. The CDR3 nucleotides are TGTGCCAGCTCACAGGGACAGGGGAACACTGAAGCTTTCTTT. It is translated as CASSQGQGNTEAFF.

CDR3 amino acids: CASRGLEADTQYF. The CDR3 DNA sequence: TGTGCCAGCAGGGGACTAGAGGCAGATACGCAGTATTTT. The rearrangement uses TRBV2 and TRBJ2-3, with TRBD2 matching over 8 bases. J was trimmed by 4 bases and V by 6 bases; bases with no gene match: 3. This CDR3 has 13 residues. Germline V CDR1 and CDR2: SNHLY, FYNNEI.

The genes are TRBV10-3 and TRBJ1-2, with 7 bases aligning to TRBD1. The CDR3 loop spans 14 amino acids. The junction had 12 bases not matched to a gene; V was cut back by 10 bases and J by 4 bases. CDR1 is ENHRY, CDR2 SYGVKD, per germline. CDR3 in amino acids: CATNRDSSVYGYTF. As DNA, the CDR3 is TGTGCCACGAACCGGGACAGTTCCGTCTATGGCTACACCTTC.

CDR3 bases: TGTGCCAGCAGTTTGACAGGGGGCAGAGAAGAGACCCAGTACTTC. This translates into CASSLTGGREETQYF. V usage is TRBV28 and J usage is TRBJ2-5, with 10 bases matching TRBD1. Germline loops: CDR1 MDHEN, CDR2 SYDVKM. Germline trimming cut 3 bases from V and 3 bases from J; bases unmatched to any gene: 4. The length of the CDR3 is 15 residues.

This clone has more than one count but fewer than ten. The V call is TRBV12-3 or TRBV12-4, the J call TRBJ2-7, with unresolved D. The CDR3 is 11 residues long. V shed 5 bases and J shed 2 bases, with 4 bases lying between them. CDR3: CASSHTYEQYF. DNA for the CDR3: TGTGCCAGCAGTCACACCTACGAGCAGTACTTC.

The chain carries TRBV5-5 and TRBJ1-1; D is perhaps TRBD1 (5 bases). V was clipped by 4 bases and J by 4 bases, with 14 bases between them. Per the germline V gene, CDR1 is SGHKS and CDR2 is YYEKEE (reference sequence). This CDR3 has 14 amino acids. The DNA for the CDR3 is TGTGCCAGCAGCAGTCAGGGTATGGGCACTGAAGCTTTCTTT. Its translation: CASSSQGMGTEAFF. Using reference TRBV5-5 and TRBJ1-1 for the parts outside the CDR3, the full variable domain is DAGVTQSPTHLIKTRGQQVTLRCSPISGHKSVSWYQQVLGQGPQFIFQYYEKEERGRGNFPDRFSARQFPNYSSELNVNALLLGDSALYLCASSSQGMGTEAFFGQGTRLTVV.

The rearrangement joins TRBV5-1 to TRBJ2-2, with 9 positions matching TRBD2. Germline V gene lookup returns CDR1 SGHRS and CDR2 YFSETQ. With V trimmed by 6 bases and J by 2 bases, 5 bases remained unmatched. This CDR3 has 15 residues. The CDR3 nucleotides are TGCGCCAGCACCCCGACTAGCGGCAACACCGGGGAGCTGTTTTTT. This codes for CASTPTSGNTGELFF.

The V and J genes are TRBV5-6 and TRBJ2-7; D is perhaps TRBD2 (6 bases). Germline V gene sequence: CDR1 SGHDT, CDR2 YYEEEE. This CDR3 region has 12 residues. V lost 4 bases and J 9 bases, leaving 14 bases between the germline ends. The CDR3 is CASSQTRRGQYF. The CDR3 DNA reads as TGTGCCAGCAGCCAGACAAGGCGGGGGCAGTACTTC.

The V gene is TRBV6-4, the J gene TRBJ1-3, with TRBD1 matching over 7 bases. This CDR3 comprises 15 residues. V trimming: 5 bases; J trimming: 0 bases; junction bases outside the gene matches: 4. The germline CDR1 and CDR2 sequences are MRHNA and SNTAGT. The CDR3 spells CASSYRGHSGNTIYF. For the CDR3, the DNA is TGTGCCAGCAGTTACAGGGGACACTCTGGAAACACCATATATTTT.

This rearrangement joins TRBV5-1 to TRBJ2-3; maybe TRBD2 (5 bases). The CDR3 totals 15 residues. Looked up from germline, CDR1 is SGHRS and CDR2 is YFSETQ. The V and J ends lost 4 bases and 2 bases respectively, with 14 bases between them. CDR3 in DNA: TGCGCCAGCAGCCTACGGACTCCCGCCACAGATACGCAGTATTTT. Translated, it gives CASSLRTPATDTQYF.

CDR3 in amino acids: CASRGQGFNQPQHF. Written as DNA, the CDR3 is TGTGCCAGTAGGGGACAGGGGTTCAATCAGCCCCAGCATTTT. The chain recombines TRBV19 with TRBJ1-5, with 10 bases aligning to TRBD1. Germline V gene lookup returns CDR1 LNHDA and CDR2 SQIVND (reference sequence). The ends lost 6 bases at V and 3 bases at J; junction bases unmatched: 2. The CDR3 loop spans 14 amino acids.

The chain uses TRBV7-2 and TRBJ2-3, with 9 bases lining up with TRBD1. The CDR3 consists of 16 residues. CDR1 and CDR2 from the germline V gene are SGHTA and FQGNSA. V shed 4 bases, J shed 4 bases, and the junction held 9 bases outside the gene matches. Here the CDR3 DNA reads TGTGCCAGCAGCTCAACCGGGACAGGGAGGGCAGATACGCAGTATTTT. Protein: CASSSTGTGRADTQYF.

V usage is TRBV10-1 and J usage is TRBJ1-3; D call uncertain. V lost 3 bases to trimming and J lost 4 bases, with 16 bases between them. The CDR3 length is 16 residues. CDR1 is WNHNN and CDR2 is SYGVQD in the germline V gene (reference sequence). In DNA form, the CDR3 reads TGCGCCAGCAGTGATTGTCACCCTACGAGGGGAAACACCATATATTTT. Protein: CASSDCHPTRGNTIYF.

J is TRBJ1-2 and V is TRBV7-9; 9 bases are shared with TRBD1. This CDR3 has 13 residues. The germline V gene has CDR1 SEHNR and CDR2 FQNEAQ (reference sequence). V gave up 3 bases and J gave up 5 bases; unmatched junction bases: 1. CDR3 in DNA: TGTGCCAGCAGCTTTGGACAGGGGTATGGCTACACCTTC. Translating it yields CASSFGQGYGYTF.

This sequence joins TRBV2 and TRBJ2-1; 8 nucleotides agree with TRBD2. The CDR3 sequence is 13 residues long. With 6 bases clipped from V and 4 bases from J, the junction kept 2 bases outside the gene matches. Germline V lookup: CDR1 SNHLY, CDR2 FYNNEI. CDR3 nucleotides: TGTGCCAGCAGGCGGGAGGATTACAATGAGCAGTTCTTC. Protein sequence: CASRREDYNEQFF. The whole variable domain, filled in from reference TRBV2 and TRBJ2-1, reads EPEVTQTPSHQVTQMGQEVILRCVPISNHLYFYWYRQILGQKVEFLVSFYNNEISEKSEIFDDQFSVERPDGSNFTLKIRSTKLEDSAMYFCASRREDYNEQFFGPGTRLTVL.

V usage is TRBV24-1 and J usage is TRBJ1-2; D gene unclear. This CDR3 has 15 residues. CDR1 is KGHDR, CDR2 SFDVKD, per germline. V lost 4 bases and J 4 bases, leaving 15 bases between the germline ends. CDR3 residues: CATSDTRFGFYGYTF. The CDR3 DNA is TGTGCCACCAGTGACACCCGTTTTGGCTTCTATGGCTACACCTTC.

In DNA, the CDR3 is TGTGCCAGCAAAGGAGACTCCTATAATTCACCCCTCCACTTT. Residues: CASKGDSYNSPLHF. The rearrangement joins TRBV19 to TRBJ1-6, with D unresolved. CDR1 is LNHDA and CDR2 is SQIVND in the germline V gene (reference sequence). The length of the CDR3 is 14 residues. V gave up 9 bases and J gave up 0 bases, with 9 bases separating them.

The chain recombines TRBV5-8 with TRBJ1-2, with a possible D match to TRBD1 (5 bases). CDR1 SGHTS and CDR2 YDEGEE come from the germline V gene. V lost 0 bases and J lost 14, with 11 bases in between. The CDR3 consists of 11 residues. CDR3 sequence: CASSLAGPHTF. CDR3 nucleotides: TGTGCCAGCAGCTTGGCAGGGCCTCATACCTTC. The complete variable domain, with remaining parts taken from reference TRBV5-8 and TRBJ1-2, reads EAGVTQSPTHLIKTRGQQATLRCSPISGHTSVYWYQQALGLGLQFLLWYDEGEERNRGNFPPRFSGRQFPNYSSELNVNALELEDSALYLCASSLAGPHTFGSGTRLTVV.